This record concerns one T cell receptor (beta chain) sequence. Its antigen is undetermined. Amplification of TCR alpha and beta CDR3 regions from RNA used iRepertoire nested multiplex PCR. TCRdb re-analysed the multiplex PCR reads in MiXCR, keeping a single row per CDR3 protein. The sample lists around 350,000 distinct CDR3 sequences; roughly 41% were seen once. This sample is part of a study of glioma-infiltrating T cells. For the study at large: WHO grade II oligodendrogliomas or astrocytomas, plus non-recurrent WHO grade IV glioblastomas, were sampled. Presurgical dexamethasone in glioma patients lasted six or fewer days. Study results and limitations: Tissue-blood divergence was below expectation in non-neoplastic patients, above in gliomas.

Germline V gene lookup returns CDR1 MDHEN and CDR2 SYDVKM. The V end lost 2 bases, the J end lost 5 bases, and 12 bases lay between the germline ends. The CDR3 totals 14 residues. This clonotype was sampled from a human donor with low-grade glioma or glioblastoma, undergoing nonglioma brain surgery, or in good health (not recorded which). The sequencing input was glioma tissue, nonneoplastic brain tissue, or PBMCs (not recorded which). The J gene is TRBJ2-5, the V gene TRBV28; D is ambiguous. The CDR3 is CASSLGPSQETQYF. CDR3 sequence (DNA): TGTGCCAGCAGTTTAGGCCCATCTCAGGAGACCCAGTACTTC.